The 5 T cell receptor beta chains below were found in one sample sequenced in a study of blood T cell repertoires in COVID-19. Assay: immunoSEQ multiplex PCR; the TCRdb copy retains only in-frame clones and omits some. Of about 230,000 clones in the sample, approximately 90% were seen once. Input material: peripheral blood. The receptors stem from a man between 45 and 60 years old with COVID-19, enrolled during active disease.

This clone was counted between two and nine times. The sample holds other DNA sequences that translate to the same CDR3. This chain joins TRBV18 and TRBJ1-5, with TRBD1 identical over 12 bases. CDR1 KGHSH and CDR2 LQKENI come from the germline V gene. V lost 3 bases and J lost 7; bases outside the gene matches: 1. CDR3 size: 14 residues. CDR3 nucleotides: TGTGCCAGCTCACCGGGGACAGGGGGCCAGCCCCAGCATTTT. Translated, it gives CASSPGTGGQPQHF.

This chain uses TRBV7-2 with TRBJ2-7; a possible D gene is TRBD1 (5 bases). This CDR3 has 12 amino acids. Germline loops: CDR1 SGHTA, CDR2 FQGNSA. Trimming cost V 5 bases and J 4 bases, with 9 bases left between them. CDR3 region: CASSLRGYEQYF. The CDR3 bases are TGTGCCAGCAGCCTAAGGGGTTACGAGCAGTACTTC.

This rearrangement joins TRBV13 to TRBJ1-1; no reliable D call. V lost 5 bases, J lost 4 bases, and 17 bases lay in between. Looked up from germline, CDR1 is PRHDT and CDR2 is FYEKMQ (reference sequence). This CDR3 has 15 amino acids. CDR3 amino acids: CASSPRRPAGTEAFF. DNA for the CDR3: TGTGCCAGCAGCCCAAGGCGACCCGCGGGCACTGAAGCTTTCTTT.

The V and J genes are TRBV14 and TRBJ2-5, with D possibly matching TRBD1 (5 bases). Germline-derived CDR1 and CDR2 are SGHDN and FVKESK. V lost 4 bases and J 2 bases, leaving 17 bases between the germline ends. The CDR3 loop spans 16 amino acids. The CDR3 is CASSPRTRSLQETQYF. The CDR3 DNA is TGTGCCAGCAGCCCTCGGACAAGAAGTTTGCAAGAGACCCAGTACTTC.

The chain couples TRBV18 to TRBJ1-1; D is possibly TRBD1 (6 bases). The CDR3 covers 12 residues. V was cut by 4 bases and J by 8 bases, with 11 bases left in between. The V gene's germline CDR1 is KGHSH and CDR2 LQKENI. CDR3 loop: CASSHQGPEAFF. The DNA for the CDR3 is TGTGCCAGCTCACACCAGGGGCCCGAAGCTTTCTTT.